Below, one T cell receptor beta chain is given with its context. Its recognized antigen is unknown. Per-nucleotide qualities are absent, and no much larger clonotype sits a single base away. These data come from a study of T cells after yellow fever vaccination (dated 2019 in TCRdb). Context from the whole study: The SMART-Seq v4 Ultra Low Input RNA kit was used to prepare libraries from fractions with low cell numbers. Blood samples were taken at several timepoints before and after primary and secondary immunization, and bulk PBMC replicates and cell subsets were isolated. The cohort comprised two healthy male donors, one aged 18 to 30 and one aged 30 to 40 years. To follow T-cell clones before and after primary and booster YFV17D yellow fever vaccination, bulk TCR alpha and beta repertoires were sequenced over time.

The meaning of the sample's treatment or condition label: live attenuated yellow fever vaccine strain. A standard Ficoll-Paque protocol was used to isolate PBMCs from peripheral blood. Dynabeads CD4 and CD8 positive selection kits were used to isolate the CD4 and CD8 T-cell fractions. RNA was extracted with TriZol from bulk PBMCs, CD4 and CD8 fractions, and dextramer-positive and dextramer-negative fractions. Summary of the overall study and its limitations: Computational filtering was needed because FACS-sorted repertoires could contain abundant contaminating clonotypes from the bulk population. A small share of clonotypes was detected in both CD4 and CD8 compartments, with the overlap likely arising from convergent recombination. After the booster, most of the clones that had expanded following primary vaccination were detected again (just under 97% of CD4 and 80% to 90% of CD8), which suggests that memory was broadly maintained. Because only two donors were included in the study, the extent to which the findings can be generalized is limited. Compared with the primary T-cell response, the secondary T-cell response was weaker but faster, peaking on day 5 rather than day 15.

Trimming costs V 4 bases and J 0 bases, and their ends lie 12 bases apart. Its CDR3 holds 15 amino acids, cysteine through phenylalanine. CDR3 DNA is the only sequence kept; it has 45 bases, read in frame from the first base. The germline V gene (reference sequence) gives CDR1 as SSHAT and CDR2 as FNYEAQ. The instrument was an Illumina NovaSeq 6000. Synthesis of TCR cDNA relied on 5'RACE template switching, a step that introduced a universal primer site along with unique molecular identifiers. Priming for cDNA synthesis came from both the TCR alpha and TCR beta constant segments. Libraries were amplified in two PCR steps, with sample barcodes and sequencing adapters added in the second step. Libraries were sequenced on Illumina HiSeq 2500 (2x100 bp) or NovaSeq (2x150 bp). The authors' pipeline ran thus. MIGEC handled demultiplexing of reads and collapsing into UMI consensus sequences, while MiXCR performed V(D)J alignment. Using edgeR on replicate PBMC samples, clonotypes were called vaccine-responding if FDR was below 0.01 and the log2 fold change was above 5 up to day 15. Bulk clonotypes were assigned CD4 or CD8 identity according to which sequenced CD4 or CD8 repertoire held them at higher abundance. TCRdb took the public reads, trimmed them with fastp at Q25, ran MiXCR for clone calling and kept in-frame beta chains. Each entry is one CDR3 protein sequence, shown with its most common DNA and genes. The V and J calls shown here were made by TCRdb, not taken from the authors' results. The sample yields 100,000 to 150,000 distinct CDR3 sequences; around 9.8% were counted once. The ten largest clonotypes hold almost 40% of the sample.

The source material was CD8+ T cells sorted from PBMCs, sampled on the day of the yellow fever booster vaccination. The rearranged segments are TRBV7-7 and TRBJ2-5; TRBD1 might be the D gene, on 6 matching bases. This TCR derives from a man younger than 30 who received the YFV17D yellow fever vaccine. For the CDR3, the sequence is CASSSATGHQETQYF. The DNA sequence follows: TGTGCCAGCAGCTCTGCGACAGGCCACCAAGAGACCCAGTACTTC. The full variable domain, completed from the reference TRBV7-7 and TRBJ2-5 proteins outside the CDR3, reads GAGVSQSPRYKVTKRGQDVTLRCDPISSHATLYWYQQALGQGPEFLTYFNYEAQPDKSGLPSDRFSAERPEGSISTLTIQRTEQRDSAMYRCASSSATGHQETQYFGPGTRLLVL.